These 24 T cell receptor beta chains share one sample of origin, sequenced in a study of T cells after yellow fever vaccination. MiXCR, applied by TCRdb to the 5' RACE reads, yields one record per CDR3 protein. Counted here are 42,000 or so distinct CDR3 sequences, about 6.8% occurring once; the ten biggest clones make up 14% to 15%. The sample consisted of CD8+ T cells not binding an NS4B(214-222) dextramer, sorted from PBMCs, taken 45 days after the yellow fever booster vaccination. The receptors were gathered from a man aged 25-45 years who received the YFV17D yellow fever vaccine.

In its sample, this clonotype was seen many times. The chain is built from TRBV4-3 and TRBJ2-2; D unresolved. The CDR3 extends over 14 amino acids. The ends were cut back, 0 bases at V and 6 bases at J, with 8 bases in the middle. Germline lookup yields CDR1 LGHNA and CDR2 YSLEER. This CDR3 reads CASSQDGNAGELFF. DNA for the CDR3: TGCGCCAGCAGCCAAGATGGTAATGCCGGGGAGCTGTTTTTT.

In its sample, this clonotype was seen a few times. The chain joins TRBV4-3 to TRBJ2-3; 7 bases are shared with TRBD2. The junction had 20 bases not matched to a gene; V was cut back by 7 bases and J by 1 base. Germline V gene lookup returns CDR1 LGHNA and CDR2 YSLEER. This CDR3 comprises 19 residues. In DNA form, the CDR3 reads TGCGCCAGCATCACCCCCAGCCTAGCGGACCTAAGACGCACAGATACGCAGTATTTT. Its protein is CASITPSLADLRRTDTQYF.

This clonotype was found many times. A read error may account for a junction end that differs from germline. The chain employs TRBV3-1 and TRBJ2-5, with D unclear. Germline V gene lookup returns CDR1 LGHDT and CDR2 YNNKEL (reference sequence). This CDR3 contains 13 residues. CDR3 nucleotides: TGTGCCAGCAGCCAAGATCCCCAAGGGACCCAGTACTTC. Its protein is CASSQDPQGTQYF.

The sample holds many counts of this clonotype. The chain carries TRBV6-2 or TRBV6-3 and TRBJ2-2; D is uncertain. Germline CDR1 and CDR2: MNHEY and SVGEGT. There are 11 residues in the CDR3. V was shortened by 7 bases and J by 14 bases, with 14 bases between the two germline ends. CDR3 bases: TGTGCCAGCACCCCCGACGGCTCACTGTTTTTT. It encodes CASTPDGSLFF.

This clonotype was detected ten times or more. The rearrangement uses TRBV12-3 or TRBV12-4 and TRBJ2-5; TRBD1 agrees at 12 bases. This CDR3 comprises 14 residues. The J segment lost 4 bases and the V segment lost 8 bases, leaving 5 bases of the junction unmatched. The CDR3 region is CASARDRGLETQYF. CDR3 bases: TGTGCCAGCGCCCGGGACAGGGGGCTAGAGACCCAGTACTTC.

This clonotype was seen at least ten times. J is TRBJ2-6 and V is TRBV29-1; D is uncertain. CDR3 length equals 15 residues. Germline CDR1 reads SQVTM; CDR2 reads ANQGSEA. The V end lost 3 bases, the J end lost 0 bases, and 9 bases lay between the germline ends. For the CDR3, the DNA is TGCAGCGTTGACACCTCCCACTCTGGGGCCAACGTCCTGACTTTC. This codes for CSVDTSHSGANVLTF. The full variable domain, completed using reference TRBV29-1 and TRBJ2-6, is SAVISQKPSRDICQRGTSLTIQCQVDSQVTMMFWYRQQPGQSLTLIATANQGSEATYESGFVIDKFPISRPNLTFSTLTVSNMSPEDSSIYLCSVDTSHSGANVLTFGAGSRLTVL.

The genes are TRBV27 and TRBJ2-7, with D perhaps TRBD2 (5 bases). V was cut by 5 bases and J by 1 base, with 9 bases left in between. Germline V lookup: CDR1 MNHEY, CDR2 SMNVEV (reference sequence). CDR3 size: 13 residues. The chain's CDR3 is CASSALASYEQYF. In DNA form, the CDR3 reads TGTGCCAGCAGTGCCCTAGCATCCTACGAGCAGTACTTC.

In this sample, this clonotype turned up many times. The V call is TRBV15, the J call TRBJ1-4; D is unresolved. This CDR3 is built from 12 residues. V was cut by 4 bases and J by 5 bases, with 5 bases left in between. From germline, CDR1 is LNHNV and CDR2 YYDKDF (reference sequence). The CDR3 here is CATSKKNEKLFF. The CDR3 DNA reads TGTGCCACCAGCAAAAAGAATGAAAAACTGTTTTTT.

This clonotype was picked up many times. The chain is built from TRBV4-2 and TRBJ2-7; D gene unclear. The CDR3 runs to 13 residues. Germline CDR1 and CDR2: LGHNA and YNFKEQ. Trimming removed 4 bases at V and 6 bases at J, with 13 bases between. CDR3 sequence (DNA): TGTGCCAGCAGCCGCAAGGACGGAGTCGAGCAGTACTTC. It encodes CASSRKDGVEQYF.

The V and J genes are TRBV6-2 or TRBV6-3 and TRBJ2-1; 8 bases agree with TRBD2. Trimming removed 6 bases from V and 6 bases from J; junction bases left unmatched: 4. The CDR3 runs to 13 residues. From germline, CDR1 is MNHEY and CDR2 SVGEGT. The CDR3 is CASSWTSTNEQFF. CDR3 sequence (DNA): TGTGCCAGCAGCTGGACTAGCACCAATGAGCAGTTCTTC.

This clonotype was recorded at least ten times. This sequence joins TRBV5-6 and TRBJ1-4, with unresolved D. Trimming stripped 2 bases from V and 3 bases from J, with 11 bases between. Germline lookup yields CDR1 SGHDT and CDR2 YYEEEE. CDR3 length: 15 amino acids. Here the CDR3 reads CASSFSGYPNEKLFF. The CDR3 bases are TGTGCCAGCAGCTTCAGCGGATACCCTAATGAAAAACTGTTTTTT.

This clonotype appeared a few times. The CDR3 DNA reads TGTGCCAGCAGCAAAGGGGGCCGGGACAAACAGTCTCGCCCATATGGCTACACCTTC. It yields the protein CASSKGGRDKQSRPYGYTF. The gene calls are TRBV11-1 and TRBJ1-2; 7 bases match TRBD1. The CDR3 has 19 residues. The V segment lost 5 bases and the J segment 5 bases; nucleotides outside the gene matches: 23. Germline CDR1 and CDR2: SGHAT and FQDESV (reference sequence).

This clonotype has a count of ten or more. The chain links TRBV7-8 to TRBJ2-7; 10 bases align to TRBD1. The CDR3 totals 15 residues. Germline V lookup: CDR1 SGHVS, CDR2 FQNEAQ. After removal of 1 base from V and 2 bases from J, the junction contained 2 bases not matched to a gene. In DNA, the CDR3 is TGTGCCAGCAGCTTAGTAGGACAGGGGGCCTACGAGCAGTACTTC. The encoded protein is CASSLVGQGAYEQYF. Using reference TRBV7-8 and TRBJ2-7 for the parts outside the CDR3, the full variable domain is GAGVSQSPRYKVAKRGQDVALRCDPISGHVSLFWYQQALGQGPEFLTYFQNEAQLDKSGLPSDRFFAERPEGSVSTLKIQRTQQEDSAVYLCASSLVGQGAYEQYFGPGTRLTVT.

This clonotype was counted ten times or more. The J gene is TRBJ2-1, the V gene TRBV24-1; 12 bases are a match to TRBD2. The CDR3 is made up of 17 amino acids. V lost 4 bases to trimming and J lost 0 bases; unmatched junction nucleotides: 3. Germline V gene data show CDR1 as KGHDR and CDR2 as SFDVKD. CDR3 loop: CATSDSSGRGSYNEQFF. The CDR3 DNA sequence: TGTGCCACCAGTGACTCTAGCGGGAGGGGCTCCTACAATGAGCAGTTCTTC.

This clonotype was seen at least ten times. V gene TRBV4-1 combines with J gene TRBJ2-5; D tentatively fits TRBD1 or TRBD2 (6 bases each). Trimming stripped 7 bases from V and 6 bases from J, with 12 bases between. The CDR3 is 12 residues long. Germline V lookup: CDR1 MGHRA, CDR2 YSYEKL. This CDR3 reads CASKGGDKTQYF. The CDR3 DNA reads TGCGCCAGCAAGGGGGGTGACAAGACCCAGTACTTC.

The rearrangement uses TRBV15 and TRBJ2-1; 8 nucleotides line up with TRBD1. Germline lookup yields CDR1 LNHNV and CDR2 YYDKDF (reference sequence). The V gene end was trimmed by 0 bases and the J gene end by 8 bases; junction bases not matched to a gene: 9. This CDR3 region has 16 residues. In DNA form, the CDR3 reads TGTGCCACCAGCAGAGATCGAGGGACAGGTCGACATGAGCAGTTCTTC. The encoded protein is CATSRDRGTGRHEQFF.

This clonotype was observed many times. The J gene is TRBJ2-3, the V gene TRBV5-6; D is unresolved. The CDR3 extends over 11 amino acids. The V gene lost 3 bases and the J gene lost 6 bases, with 5 bases spanning the gap. Germline CDR1 is SGHDT and CDR2 is YYEEEE. The CDR3 sequence is CASSSLDTQYF. The CDR3 DNA reads TGTGCCAGCAGCTCCCTGGATACGCAGTATTTT. Variable domain in full (rest from reference TRBV5-6 and TRBJ2-3): DAGVTQSPTHLIKTRGQQVTLRCSPKSGHDTVSWYQQALGQGPQFIFQYYEEEERQRGNFPDRFSGHQFPNYSSELNVNALLLGDSALYLCASSSLDTQYFGPGTRLTVL.

This clonotype was counted many times. This chain connects TRBV7-9 to TRBJ2-1; 12 positions agree with TRBD1. Per germline, CDR1 SEHNR and CDR2 FQNEAQ (reference sequence). The J segment lost 10 bases and the V segment lost 2 bases, leaving 6 bases of the junction unmatched. The CDR3 spans 15 residues. The CDR3 nucleotides are TGTGCCAGCAGCTTACCGGGACAGGGGGCTTCGGAGCAGTTCTTC. Protein product: CASSLPGQGASEQFF. The full variable domain, completed using reference TRBV7-9 and TRBJ2-1, is DTGVSQNPRHKITKRGQNVTFRCDPISEHNRLYWYRQTLGQGPEFLTYFQNEAQLEKSRLLSDRFSAERPKGSFSTLEIQRTEQGDSAMYLCASSLPGQGASEQFFGPGTRLTVL.

On this clonotype: This may be a read error: a much more frequent sequence differs by one nucleotide. The J gene is TRBJ2-7, the V gene TRBV9, with D possibly being TRBD1 or TRBD2 (6 bases each). The CDR3 contains 15 residues. CDR1 is SGDLS, CDR2 YYNGEE, per germline. CDR3 in DNA: TGTGCCGGCAGCCCGTGGGGGGACACGACCTACGAGCAGTACTTC. Translation gives CAGSPWGDTTYEQYF. Using reference TRBV9 and TRBJ2-7 for the parts outside the CDR3, the full variable domain is DSGVTQTPKHLITATGQRVTLRCSPRSGDLSVYWYQQSLDQGLQFLIQYYNGEERAKGNILERFSAQQFPDLHSELNLSSLELGDSALYFCAGSPWGDTTYEQYFGPGTRLTVT.

Many counts were recorded for this clonotype. The rearrangement joins TRBV12-3 or TRBV12-4 to TRBJ2-2; D is perhaps TRBD1 or TRBD2 (6 bases each). The CDR3 runs 14 residues. Trimming pared 8 bases from V and 3 bases from J, leaving 13 bases between. The CDR3 DNA is TGTGCCAGCCTATTGGAGGGGGACACCGGGGAGCTGTTTTTT. It specifies CASLLEGDTGELFF.

In this sample, this clonotype turned up many times. The chain is built from TRBV12-3 or TRBV12-4 and TRBJ2-5, with a tentative D call TRBD1 (7 bases). Between the trimmed V and J ends, which lost 6 bases and 3 bases, there was a span of 8 bases. The CDR3 runs to 12 residues. Here the CDR3 DNA reads TGTGCCAGCAGCAGGGGGGAAGAGACCCAGTACTTC. Amino acids: CASSRGEETQYF.

This clonotype was observed a few times. The V call is TRBV25-1, the J call TRBJ2-7; maybe TRBD2 (6 bases). The CDR3 sequence is 12 residues long. Per germline, CDR1 MGHDK and CDR2 SYGVNS. The V end was cut by 8 bases, the J end by 3 bases, with 11 bases between. The CDR3 here is CASEGTFYEQYF. As DNA, the CDR3 is TGTGCCAGCGAAGGGACTTTCTACGAGCAGTACTTC.

The table lists this clonotype with many counts. V and J are TRBV11-2 and TRBJ1-4; D gene uncertain. V lost 5 bases, J lost 8 bases, and 12 bases lay in between. The germline CDR1 and CDR2 sequences are SGHAT and FQNNGV. CDR3 size: 13 residues. The CDR3 sequence: CASSPGVGEKLFF. In DNA form, the CDR3 reads TGTGCCAGCAGCCCAGGAGTGGGCGAAAAACTGTTTTTT. Filled out from reference TRBV11-2 and TRBJ1-4, the complete variable domain reads EAGVAQSPRYKIIEKRQSVAFWCNPISGHATLYWYQQILGQGPKLLIQFQNNGVVDDSQLPKDRFSAERLKGVDSTLKIQPAKLEDSAVYLCASSPGVGEKLFFGSGTQLSVL.

In this sample, this clonotype turned up many times. V usage is TRBV6-2 or TRBV6-3 and J usage is TRBJ2-7; D might be TRBD1 (5 bases). V was shortened by 8 bases and J by 2 bases, with 10 bases between the two germline ends. The CDR3 is made up of 12 amino acids. CDR1 is MNHEY, CDR2 SVGEGT, per germline. The CDR3 nucleotides are TGTGCCAGCGGAGACAGCACCTACGAGCAGTACTTC. It codes for CASGDSTYEQYF.